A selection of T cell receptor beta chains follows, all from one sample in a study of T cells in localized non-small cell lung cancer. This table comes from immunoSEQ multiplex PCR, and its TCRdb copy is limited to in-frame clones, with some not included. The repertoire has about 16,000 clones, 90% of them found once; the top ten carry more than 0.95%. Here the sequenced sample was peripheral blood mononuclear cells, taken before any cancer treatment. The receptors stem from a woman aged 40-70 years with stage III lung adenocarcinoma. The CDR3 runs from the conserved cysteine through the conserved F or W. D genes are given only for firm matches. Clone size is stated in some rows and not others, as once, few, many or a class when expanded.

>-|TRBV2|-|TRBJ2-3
CASSEVRGSTDTQYF
TGTGCCAGCAGTGAAGTGCGCGGGAGCACAGATACGCAGTATTTT
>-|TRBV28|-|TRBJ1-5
CASSLSGEVRNQPQHF
TGTGCCAGCAGTTTATCAGGGGAGGTACGCAATCAGCCCCAGCATTTT
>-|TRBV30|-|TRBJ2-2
CAWTLRGGTTGELFF
TGTGCCTGGACCCTCAGGGGGGGAACCACCGGGGAGCTGTTTTTT
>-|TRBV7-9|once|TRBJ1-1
CASSPKGTNTEAFF
TGTGCCAGCAGCCCGAAGGGTACGAACACTGAAGCTTTCTTT
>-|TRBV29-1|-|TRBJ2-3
CSVGVRDTQYF
TGCAGCGTTGGTGTGAGAGATACGCAGTATTTT
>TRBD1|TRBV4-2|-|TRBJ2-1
CASSTGTAYNEQFF
TGTGCCAGCAGCACCGGGACAGCTTACAATGAGCAGTTCTTC
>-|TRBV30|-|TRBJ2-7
CACQPGQGPYEQYF
TGTGCCTGCCAGCCCGGGCAGGGCCCCTACGAGCAGTACTTC
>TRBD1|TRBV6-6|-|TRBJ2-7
CATSRQGVYEQYF
TGTGCCACCTCGAGACAGGGGGTCTACGAGCAGTACTTC
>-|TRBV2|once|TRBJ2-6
CASRTDNSGANVLTF
TGTGCCAGCAGGACAGATAACTCTGGGGCCAACGTCCTGACTTTC
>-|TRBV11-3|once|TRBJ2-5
CASSALRGTQYF
TGTGCCAGCAGCGCGCTTCGGGGGACCCAGTACTTC
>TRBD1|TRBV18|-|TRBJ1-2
CASSPPTQGAAGIGYTF
TGTGCCAGCTCACCACCGACCCAGGGGGCTGCGGGCATTGGCTACACCTTC
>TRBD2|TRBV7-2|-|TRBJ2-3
CASSGSGGASDTQYF
TGTGCCAGCAGCGGAAGCGGGGGGGCCTCAGATACGCAGTATTTT
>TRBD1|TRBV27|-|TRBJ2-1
CASSERQGWDNEQFF
TGTGCCAGCAGTGAAAGACAGGGTTGGGACAATGAGCAGTTCTTC
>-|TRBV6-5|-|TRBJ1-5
CASSPWGRSEAQHF
TGTGCCAGCAGTCCTTGGGGGAGGAGTGAAGCCCAGCATTTT
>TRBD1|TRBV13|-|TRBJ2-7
CASSPSGQAGGYEQYF
TGTGCCAGCAGCCCCTCCGGACAGGCTGGGGGCTACGAGCAGTACTTC
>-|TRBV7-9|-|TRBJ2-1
CASSLAGASDEQFF
TGTGCCAGCAGCTTAGCGGGTGCAAGTGATGAGCAGTTCTTC
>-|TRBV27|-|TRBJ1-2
CASSSQPPGFYGYTF
TGTGCCAGCAGTTCCCAGCCGCCAGGATTCTATGGCTACACCTTC
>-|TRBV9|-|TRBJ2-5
CASSVEDWGSETQYF
TGTGCCAGCAGCGTAGAGGATTGGGGAAGCGAGACCCAGTACTTC
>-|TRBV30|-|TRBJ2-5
CAWRGFGETQYF
TGTGCCTGGCGGGGGTTCGGAGAGACCCAGTACTTC
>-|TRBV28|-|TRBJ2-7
CASSFSGYEQYF
TGTGCCAGCAGTTTTTCAGGGTACGAGCAGTACTTC
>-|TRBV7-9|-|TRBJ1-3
CASSLDHSGNTIYF
TGTGCCAGCAGCTTAGACCACTCTGGAAACACCATATATTTT
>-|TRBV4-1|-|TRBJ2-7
CASSRQTYYEQYF
TGCGCCAGCAGCCGGCAAACCTACTACGAGCAGTACTTC
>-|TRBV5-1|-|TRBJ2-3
CASSLGRALGTDTQYF
TGCGCCAGCAGCTTGGGGCGGGCCCTTGGCACAGATACGCAGTATTTT
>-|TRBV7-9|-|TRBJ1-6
CASAPGSGSYNSPLHF
TGTGCCAGCGCGCCTGGGTCGGGCTCCTATAATTCACCCCTCCACTTT
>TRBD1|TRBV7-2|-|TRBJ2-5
CASTLTGVEETQYF
TGTGCCAGCACCCTAACAGGGGTGGAAGAGACCCAGTACTTC
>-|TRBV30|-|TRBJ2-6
CAWTSTDGNVLTF
TGTGCCTGGACCTCCACCGATGGCAACGTCCTGACTTTC
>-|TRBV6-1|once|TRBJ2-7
CASSALLYPTYEQYF
TGTGCCAGCTCTGCACTACTTTATCCGACCTACGAGCAGTACTTC
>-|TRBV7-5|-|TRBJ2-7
CVRGRLNRGREQYF
TGTGTCAGAGGCCGCTTAAACAGGGGGCGCGAGCAGTACTTC
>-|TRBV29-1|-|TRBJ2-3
CSVDLQGPDTQYF
TGCAGCGTTGACCTCCAGGGGCCAGATACGCAGTATTTT
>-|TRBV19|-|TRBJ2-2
CASSIGRENTGELFF
TGTGCCAGTAGTATCGGGCGGGAGAACACCGGGGAGCTGTTTTTT
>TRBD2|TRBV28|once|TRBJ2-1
CATGGSDYNEQFF
TGTGCCACGGGGGGTTCAGACTACAATGAGCAGTTCTTC
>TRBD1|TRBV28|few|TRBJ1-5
CASSLTGNHQPQHF
TGTGCCAGCAGCCTGACAGGGAACCATCAGCCCCAGCATTTT
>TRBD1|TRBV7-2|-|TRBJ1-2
CASSQETGDYGYTF
TGTGCCAGCAGCCAAGAAACAGGGGACTATGGCTACACCTTC
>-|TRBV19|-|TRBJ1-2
CASQAGEDYGYTF
TGTGCCAGTCAGGCCGGGGAGGACTATGGCTACACCTTC
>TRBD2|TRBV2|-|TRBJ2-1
CASSTLADNEQFF
TGTGCCAGCAGTACACTAGCGGACAATGAGCAGTTCTTC
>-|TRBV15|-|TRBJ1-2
CATSRDTRNYGYTF
TGTGCCACCAGCAGAGACACAAGAAACTATGGCTACACCTTC
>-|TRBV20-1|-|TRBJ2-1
CSASPENEQFF
TGCAGTGCTAGCCCGGAAAATGAGCAGTTCTTC
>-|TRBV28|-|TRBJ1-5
CASSSDRNSNQPQHF
TGTGCCAGCAGTTCTGACAGAAATAGCAATCAGCCCCAGCATTTT
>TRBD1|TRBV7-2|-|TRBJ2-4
CASSLDQGAGIQYF
TGTGCCAGCAGCTTAGACCAGGGGGCAGGCATTCAGTACTTC
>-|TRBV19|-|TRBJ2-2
CASSDMGHEPTGELFF
TGTGCCAGTAGTGACATGGGGCATGAACCCACCGGGGAGCTGTTTTTT
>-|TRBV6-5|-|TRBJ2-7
CASKTGTYEQYF
TGTGCCAGTAAAACCGGGACCTACGAGCAGTACTTC
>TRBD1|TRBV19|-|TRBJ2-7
CASSIPGQGIYEQYF
TGTGCCAGTAGTATCCCTGGACAGGGAATCTACGAGCAGTACTTC
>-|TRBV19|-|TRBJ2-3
CAGSTGDTQYF
TGTGCCGGCTCCACGGGGGATACGCAGTATTTT
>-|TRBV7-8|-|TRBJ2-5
CASSLIELGVQETQYF
TGTGCCAGCAGCTTGATCGAACTAGGAGTCCAAGAGACCCAGTACTTC
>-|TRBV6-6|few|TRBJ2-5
CASSYSRPALQETQYF
TGTGCCAGCAGTTACTCCCGACCAGCCCTTCAAGAGACCCAGTACTTC
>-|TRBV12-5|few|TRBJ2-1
CASGRRKDGSSYNEQFF
TGTGCTAGTGGCCGGAGAAAAGACGGGAGCTCCTACAATGAGCAGTTCTTC
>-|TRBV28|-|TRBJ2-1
CASVVTGAHNEQFF
TGTGCCAGCGTCGTCACGGGGGCCCACAATGAGCAGTTCTTC
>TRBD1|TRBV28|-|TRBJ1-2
CASSLGQGGYTF
TGTGCCAGCAGTTTAGGACAGGGGGGCTACACCTTC
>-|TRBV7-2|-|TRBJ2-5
CASSTGPAGRETQYF
TGTGCCAGCAGCACCGGACCCGCGGGGCGGGAGACCCAGTACTTC